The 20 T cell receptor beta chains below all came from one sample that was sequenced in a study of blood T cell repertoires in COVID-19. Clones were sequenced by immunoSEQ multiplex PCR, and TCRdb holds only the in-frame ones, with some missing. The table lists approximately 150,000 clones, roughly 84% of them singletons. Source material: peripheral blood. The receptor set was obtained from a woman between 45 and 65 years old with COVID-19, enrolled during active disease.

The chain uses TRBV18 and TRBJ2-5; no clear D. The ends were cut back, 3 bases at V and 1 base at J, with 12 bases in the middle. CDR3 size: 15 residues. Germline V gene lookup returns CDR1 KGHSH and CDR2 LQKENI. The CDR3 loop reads CASSPRPSRQETQYF. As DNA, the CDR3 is TGTGCCAGCTCACCTAGACCTAGTCGCCAAGAGACCCAGTACTTC. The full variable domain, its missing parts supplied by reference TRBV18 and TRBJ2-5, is NAGVMQNPRHLVRRRGQEARLRCSPMKGHSHVYWYRQLPEEGLKFMVYLQKENIIDESGMPKERFSAEFPKEGPSILRIQQVVRGDSAAYFCASSPRPSRQETQYFGPGTRLLVL.

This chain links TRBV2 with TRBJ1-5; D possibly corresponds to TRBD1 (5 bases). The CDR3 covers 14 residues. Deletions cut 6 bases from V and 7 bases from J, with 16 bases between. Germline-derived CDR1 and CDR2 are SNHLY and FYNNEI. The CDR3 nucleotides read TGTGCCAGCAGCCCGGGGGTGGGGACCCAGCCCCAGCATTTT. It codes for CASSPGVGTQPQHF.

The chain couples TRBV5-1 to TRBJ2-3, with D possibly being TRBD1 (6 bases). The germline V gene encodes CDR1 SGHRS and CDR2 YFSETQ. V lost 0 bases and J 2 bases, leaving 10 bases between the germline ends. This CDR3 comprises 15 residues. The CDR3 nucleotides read TGCGCCAGCAGCTTGGAAGACAGGAACACAGATACGCAGTATTTT. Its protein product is CASSLEDRNTDTQYF.

CDR3: CASSLGGNTEAFF. The CDR3 nucleotides are TGTGCCAGCAGCTTGGGAGGGAACACTGAAGCTTTCTTT. V and J are TRBV5-4 and TRBJ1-1; D is uncertain. Germline V gene sequence: CDR1 SGHNT, CDR2 YYREEE (reference sequence). The CDR3 extends over 13 amino acids. The V gene lost 0 bases and the J gene lost 1 base, with 4 bases spanning the gap.

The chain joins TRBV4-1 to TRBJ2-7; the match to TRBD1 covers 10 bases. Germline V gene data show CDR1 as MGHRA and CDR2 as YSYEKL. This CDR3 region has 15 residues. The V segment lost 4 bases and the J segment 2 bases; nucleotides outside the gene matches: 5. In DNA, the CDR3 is TGCGCCAGCAGCCCGGGACAGGGGCCGACCTACGAGCAGTACTTC. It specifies CASSPGQGPTYEQYF.

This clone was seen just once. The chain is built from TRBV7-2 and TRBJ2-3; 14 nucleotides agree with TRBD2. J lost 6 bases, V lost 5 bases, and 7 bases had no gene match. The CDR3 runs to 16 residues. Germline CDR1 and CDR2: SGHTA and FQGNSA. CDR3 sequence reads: CASSIRLAGGRDTQYF. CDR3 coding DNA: TGTGCCAGCAGCATAAGACTAGCGGGGGGGCGGGATACGCAGTATTTT.

Written as DNA, the CDR3 is TGTGCCAGCAGCCGACGGGGGAGCTCCTACAATGAGCAGTTCTTC. Translating it yields CASSRRGSSYNEQFF. The chain uses TRBV13 and TRBJ2-1; a possible D gene is TRBD2 (6 bases). The CDR3 is 15 amino acids. The ends were cut back, 5 bases at V and 0 bases at J, with 11 bases in the middle. Germline V gene data show CDR1 as PRHDT and CDR2 as FYEKMQ (reference sequence).

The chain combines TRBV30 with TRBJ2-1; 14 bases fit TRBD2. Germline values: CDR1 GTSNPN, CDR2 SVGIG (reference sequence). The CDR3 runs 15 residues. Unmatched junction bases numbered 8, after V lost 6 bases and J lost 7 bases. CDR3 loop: CACGTSGGVLNEQFF. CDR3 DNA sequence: TGTGCCTGCGGGACTAGCGGGGGAGTATTAAATGAGCAGTTCTTC. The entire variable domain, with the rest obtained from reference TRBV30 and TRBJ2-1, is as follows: SQTIHQWPATLVQPVGSPLSLECTVEGTSNPNLYWYRQAAGRGLQLLFYSVGIGQISSEVPQNLSASRPQDRQFILSSKKLLLSDSGFYLCACGTSGGVLNEQFFGPGTRLTVL.

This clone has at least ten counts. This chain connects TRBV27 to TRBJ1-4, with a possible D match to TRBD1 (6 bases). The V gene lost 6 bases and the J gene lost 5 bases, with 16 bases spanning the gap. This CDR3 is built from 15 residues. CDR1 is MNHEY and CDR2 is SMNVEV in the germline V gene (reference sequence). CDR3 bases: TGTGCCAGCAGCCATATAGGGGGGGGGAATGAAAAACTGTTTTTT. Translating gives CASSHIGGGNEKLFF.

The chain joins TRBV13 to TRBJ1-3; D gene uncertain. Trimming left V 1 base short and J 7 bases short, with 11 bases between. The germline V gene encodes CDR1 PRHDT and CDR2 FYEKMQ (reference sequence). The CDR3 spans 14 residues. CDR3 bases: TGTGCCAGCAGCTTAGCTACGGGGAGGAACACCATATATTTT. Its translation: CASSLATGRNTIYF.

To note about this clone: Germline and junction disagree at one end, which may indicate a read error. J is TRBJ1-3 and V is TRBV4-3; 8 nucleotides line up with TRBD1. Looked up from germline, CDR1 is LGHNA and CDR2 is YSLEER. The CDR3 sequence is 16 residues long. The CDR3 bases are TGCGCCAGCAGCCAAGAACGGACAGGGACTGGAAACACCACATATTTT. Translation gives CASSQERTGTGNTTYF.

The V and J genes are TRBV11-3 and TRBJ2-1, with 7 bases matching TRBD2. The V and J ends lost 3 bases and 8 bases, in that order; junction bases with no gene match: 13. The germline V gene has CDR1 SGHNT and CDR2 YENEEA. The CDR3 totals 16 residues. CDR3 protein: CASSFTGTGTIYEQFF. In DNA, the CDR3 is TGTGCCAGCAGCTTTACGGGCACGGGGACTATCTATGAGCAGTTCTTC.

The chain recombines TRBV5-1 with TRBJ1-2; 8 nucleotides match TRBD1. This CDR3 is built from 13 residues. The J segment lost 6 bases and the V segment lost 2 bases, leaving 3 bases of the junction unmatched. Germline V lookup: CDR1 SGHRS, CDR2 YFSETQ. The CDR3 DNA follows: TGCGCCAGCAGCTTACGGACAGGGAATGGCTACACCTTC. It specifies CASSLRTGNGYTF.

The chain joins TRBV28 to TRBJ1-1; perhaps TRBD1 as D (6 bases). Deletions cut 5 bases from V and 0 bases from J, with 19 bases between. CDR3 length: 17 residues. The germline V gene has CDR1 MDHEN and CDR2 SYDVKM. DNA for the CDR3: TGTGCCAGCAGTCCTACGGGGGGCAGCGGTCTGAACACTGAAGCTTTCTTT. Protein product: CASSPTGGSGLNTEAFF.

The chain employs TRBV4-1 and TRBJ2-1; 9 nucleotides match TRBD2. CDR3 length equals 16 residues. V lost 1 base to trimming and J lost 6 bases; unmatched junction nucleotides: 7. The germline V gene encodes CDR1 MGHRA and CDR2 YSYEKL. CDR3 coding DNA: TGCGCCAGCAGCCAAGGCCCGCGGGGGGGCCTCAATGAGCAGTTCTTC. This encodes CASSQGPRGGLNEQFF.

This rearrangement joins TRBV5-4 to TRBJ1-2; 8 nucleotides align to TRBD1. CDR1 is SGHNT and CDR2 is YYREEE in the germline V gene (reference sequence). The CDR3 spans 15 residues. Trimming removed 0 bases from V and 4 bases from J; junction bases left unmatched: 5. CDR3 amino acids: CASSLVAGGVYGYTF. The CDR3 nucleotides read TGTGCCAGCAGCTTGGTTGCAGGGGGCGTCTATGGCTACACCTTC.

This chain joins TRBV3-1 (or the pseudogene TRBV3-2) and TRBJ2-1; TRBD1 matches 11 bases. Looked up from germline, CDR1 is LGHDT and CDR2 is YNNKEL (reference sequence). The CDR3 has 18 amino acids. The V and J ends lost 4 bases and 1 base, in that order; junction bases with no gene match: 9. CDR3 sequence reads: CASSLGTGGGRSYNEQFF. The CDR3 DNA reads TGTGCCAGCAGCCTTGGGACAGGGGGTGGACGATCCTACAATGAGCAGTTCTTC.

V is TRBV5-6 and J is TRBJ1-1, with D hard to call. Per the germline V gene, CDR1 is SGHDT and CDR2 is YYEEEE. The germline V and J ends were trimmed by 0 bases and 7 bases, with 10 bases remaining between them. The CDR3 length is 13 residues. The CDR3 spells CASSLGLGSEAFF. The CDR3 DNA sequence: TGTGCCAGCAGCTTGGGCCTCGGGAGTGAAGCTTTCTTT.

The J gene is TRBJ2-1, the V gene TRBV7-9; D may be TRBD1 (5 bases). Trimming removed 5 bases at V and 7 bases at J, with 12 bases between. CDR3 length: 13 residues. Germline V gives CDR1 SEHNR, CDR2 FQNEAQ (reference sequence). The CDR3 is CASSRGHFNEQFF. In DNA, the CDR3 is TGTGCCAGCAGCCGTGGACACTTTAATGAGCAGTTCTTC.

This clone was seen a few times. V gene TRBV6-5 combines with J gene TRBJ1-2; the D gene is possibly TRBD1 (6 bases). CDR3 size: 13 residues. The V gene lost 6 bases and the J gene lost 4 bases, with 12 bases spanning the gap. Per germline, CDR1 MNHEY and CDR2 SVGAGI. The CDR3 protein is CASSDRLGYGYTF. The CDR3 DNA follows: TGTGCCAGCAGCGACAGGTTGGGCTATGGCTACACCTTC.